Below, 29 T cell receptor beta chains from the same sample are listed, as sequenced in a study of early stage breast cancer tumors. Profiling relied on immunoSEQ multiplex PCR, and the TCRdb table lists in-frame clones only, not all of them. The data contain under 45,000 clones, about 73% of them singletons. The source material was blood. The receptor set was obtained from a person between 50 and 60 years old with breast cancer.

This chain uses TRBV10-1 with TRBJ1-1; 9 bases map to TRBD1. The junction had 6 bases not matched to a gene; V was cut back by 4 bases and J by 0 bases. Looked up from germline, CDR1 is WNHNN and CDR2 is SYGVQD (reference sequence). This CDR3 is 16 amino acids long. The CDR3 is CASSAIRDRVNTEAFF. The CDR3 region has the DNA TGCGCCAGCAGTGCGATCCGGGACAGGGTGAACACTGAAGCTTTCTTT.

This clone has a handful of counts. The J gene is TRBJ1-4, the V gene TRBV5-1, with 9 bases aligning to TRBD1. The V gene's germline CDR1 is SGHRS and CDR2 YFSETQ. The CDR3 covers 15 residues. With V trimmed by 4 bases and J by 8 bases, 9 bases remained unmatched. CDR3 amino acids: CASSPTLTGGEKLFF. DNA of the CDR3: TGCGCCAGCAGCCCAACCCTTACAGGGGGCGAAAAACTGTTTTTT.

The genes are TRBV6-5 and TRBJ2-3; TRBD2 aligns across 10 bases. The V and J ends lost 2 bases and 6 bases, in that order; junction bases with no gene match: 2. In germline, CDR1 is MNHEY, CDR2 SVGAGI. This CDR3 is 14 amino acids long. The CDR3 nucleotides read TGTGCCAGCAGTTACCTAGCGGGAGATGATACGCAGTATTTT. It specifies CASSYLAGDDTQYF.

This chain links TRBV15 with TRBJ1-2; D is uncertain. The CDR3 contains 14 residues. Germline values: CDR1 LNHNV, CDR2 YYDKDF (reference sequence). V lost 6 bases to trimming and J lost 5 bases, with 16 bases between them. CDR3 DNA sequence: TGTGCCACCAGTAAAATGCGGGAACAGTATGGCTACACCTTC. The encoded protein is CATSKMREQYGYTF.

As to this clone: At one end, the junction sequence differs from germline, possibly due to a read error. CDR3 residues: CAISGGDTTYEQYF. The CDR3 bases are TGTGCCATCAGTGGGGGGGACACGACCTACGAGCAGTACTTC. This chain uses TRBV6-5 with TRBJ2-7, with D tentatively TRBD2 (7 bases). Germline CDR1 reads MNHEY; CDR2 reads SVGAGI. This CDR3 has 14 amino acids.

CDR3: CASSLERTGPYSPLHF. The CDR3 DNA sequence: TGTGCCAGCAGCTTAGAAAGAACAGGGCCATATTCACCCCTCCACTTT. V and J are TRBV11-2 and TRBJ1-6; tentative D call: TRBD1 (6 bases). V lost 0 bases and J lost 8, with 14 bases in between. Germline CDR1 reads SGHAT; CDR2 reads FQNNGV. The CDR3 runs 16 residues.

V usage is TRBV5-1 and J usage is TRBJ1-4; TRBD1 might be the D (6 bases). The CDR3 has 14 amino acids. V was shortened by 4 bases and J by 9 bases, with 16 bases between the two germline ends. The germline V gene has CDR1 SGHRS and CDR2 YFSETQ. CDR3 amino acids: CASSPRDISQKLFF. Here the CDR3 DNA reads TGCGCCAGCAGCCCCCGGGACATTTCCCAAAAACTGTTTTTT. The full variable domain, with the rest looked up from reference TRBV5-1 and TRBJ1-4, is KAGVTQTPRYLIKTRGQQVTLSCSPISGHRSVSWYQQTPGQGLQFLFEYFSETQRNKGNFPGRFSGRQFSNSRSEMNVSTLELGDSALYLCASSPRDISQKLFFGSGTQLSVL.

This chain joins TRBV5-6 and TRBJ2-2; D perhaps matches TRBD1 (5 bases). Germline V gene sequence: CDR1 SGHDT, CDR2 YYEEEE. Deletions cut 4 bases from V and 2 bases from J, with 9 bases between. The length of the CDR3 is 14 residues. The CDR3 here is CASSLTDNTGELFF. The CDR3 DNA follows: TGTGCCAGCAGCCTGACAGATAACACCGGGGAGCTGTTTTTT.

The gene calls are TRBV5-1 and TRBJ2-1; TRBD2 matches at 10 bases. Germline loops: CDR1 SGHRS, CDR2 YFSETQ. The V gene end was trimmed by 4 bases and the J gene end by 3 bases; junction bases not matched to a gene: 7. The CDR3 sequence is 16 residues long. CDR3 nucleotides: TGCGCCAGCAGCCGGGCGTGGACTAGCGGCTACAATGAGCAGTTCTTC. Translated: CASSRAWTSGYNEQFF.

The rearrangement joins TRBV5-1 to TRBJ1-2; 7 nucleotides agree with TRBD1. The germline gives CDR1 SGHRS, CDR2 YFSETQ. The CDR3 has 13 residues. Trimming cost V 0 bases and J 9 bases; bases outside gene matches: 5. CDR3 in amino acids: CASSLGQGRSYTF. The CDR3 coding sequence is TGCGCCAGCAGCTTGGGACAGGGCAGGAGCTACACCTTC.

This clone showed up just a few times. The V call is TRBV2, the J call TRBJ2-5, with 12 bases fitting TRBD1. Per germline, CDR1 SNHLY and CDR2 FYNNEI. The V segment lost 6 bases and the J segment 7 bases; nucleotides outside the gene matches: 9. The CDR3 is made up of 15 amino acids. DNA for the CDR3: TGTGCCAGCAGCCTGGGACAGGGGGCTAGGGGGACCCAGTACTTC. This translates into CASSLGQGARGTQYF.

The J gene is TRBJ1-2, the V gene TRBV5-1, with TRBD1 matching over 10 bases. The CDR3 runs to 17 residues. CDR1 and CDR2 (germline): SGHRS, YFSETQ. With 2 bases clipped from V and 0 bases from J, the junction kept 7 bases outside the gene matches. CDR3 loop: CASSFLGQGPANYGYTF. The CDR3 DNA reads as TGCGCCAGCAGCTTCCTGGGACAGGGGCCGGCTAACTATGGCTACACCTTC.

The gene calls are TRBV11-2 and TRBJ2-7; 10 bases line up with TRBD2. CDR1 is SGHAT, CDR2 FQNNGV, per germline. V lost 5 bases to trimming and J lost 4 bases; unmatched junction nucleotides: 17. The CDR3 covers 18 residues. The DNA of the CDR3 is TGTGCCAGCAGCCCTAATTCAAGGCCTAGCGGGAGCGTATACGAGCAGTACTTC. Amino acids: CASSPNSRPSGSVYEQYF.

The chain joins TRBV15 to TRBJ1-5, with D possibly TRBD1 on 6 matching bases. CDR1 LNHNV and CDR2 YYDKDF come from the germline V gene (reference sequence). The CDR3 sequence is 14 residues long. Trimming took off 8 bases at V and 0 bases at J, with 11 bases between the two ends. Here the CDR3 DNA reads TGTGCCACCCAAAGGGGGGGTAGCAATCAGCCCCAGCATTTT. It encodes CATQRGGSNQPQHF.

This rearrangement joins TRBV19 to TRBJ2-3; no firm D call. The germline V and J ends were trimmed by 10 bases and 2 bases, with 19 bases remaining between them. Germline lookup yields CDR1 LNHDA and CDR2 SQIVND (reference sequence). The CDR3 runs to 15 residues. The CDR3 is CATRPGVRPTDTQYF. The CDR3 coding sequence is TGTGCCACCCGCCCCGGCGTGAGGCCCACAGATACGCAGTATTTT.

The chain employs TRBV5-6 and TRBJ1-2, with D maybe TRBD1 (6 bases). V was shortened by 4 bases and J by 4 bases, with 23 bases between the two germline ends. This CDR3 contains 17 residues. Germline values: CDR1 SGHDT, CDR2 YYEEEE. The CDR3 loop reads CASSLSINRAMIYGYTF. CDR3 nucleotide sequence: TGTGCCAGCAGCCTCAGTATTAACAGGGCGATGATCTATGGCTACACCTTC. Drawing the rest from reference TRBV5-6 and TRBJ1-2, the complete variable domain is DAGVTQSPTHLIKTRGQQVTLRCSPKSGHDTVSWYQQALGQGPQFIFQYYEEEERQRGNFPDRFSGHQFPNYSSELNVNALLLGDSALYLCASSLSINRAMIYGYTFGSGTRLTVV.

The chain carries TRBV2 and TRBJ1-5, with 7 bases matching TRBD1. V shed 6 bases, J shed 1 base, and the junction held 9 bases outside the gene matches. The CDR3 spans 16 residues. The germline V gene has CDR1 SNHLY and CDR2 FYNNEI. CDR3 sequence: CASSERQGRSNQPQHF. Here the CDR3 DNA reads TGTGCCAGCAGCGAAAGACAGGGTAGGAGCAATCAGCCCCAGCATTTT.

The V call is TRBV5-1, the J call TRBJ1-4; possibly TRBD1 for D (6 bases). Germline values: CDR1 SGHRS, CDR2 YFSETQ. CDR3 length: 16 amino acids. The V end was cut by 6 bases, the J end by 8 bases, with 23 bases between. CDR3 protein: CASKPLPGTKPEKLFF. CDR3 DNA: TGCGCCAGCAAACCCCTCCCGGGGACAAAGCCGGAAAAACTGTTTTTT.

The chain joins TRBV5-4 to TRBJ1-2; weak D call: TRBD1 (5 bases). There are 12 residues in the CDR3. CDR1 is SGHNT and CDR2 is YYREEE in the germline V gene (reference sequence). In DNA form, the CDR3 reads TGTGCGGCTGGGGCAATGTCCTATGGCTACACCTTC. Its protein is CAAGAMSYGYTF.

V gene TRBV12-5 combines with J gene TRBJ2-6; the D is unclear. This CDR3 spans 18 amino acids. The germline V gene has CDR1 LGHNT and CDR2 FRNRAP. V was shortened by 0 bases and J by 3 bases, with 15 bases between the two germline ends. As DNA, the CDR3 is TGTGCTAGTGGTTTGGTAATCAATCGGGTCTATGGGGCCAACGTCCTGACTTTC. Amino acid sequence: CASGLVINRVYGANVLTF.

The chain couples TRBV6-1 to TRBJ1-6; 8 bases map to TRBD1. J lost 10 bases, V lost 4 bases, and 12 bases had no gene match. Per the germline V gene, CDR1 is MNHNS and CDR2 is SASEGT. The CDR3 contains 16 residues. CDR3 loop: CASSASLRGRGSPLHF. The CDR3 DNA sequence: TGTGCCAGCAGTGCCTCTCTCAGGGGGCGCGGGTCACCCCTCCACTTT.

This CDR3 is CASSSIHTGELFF. For the CDR3, the DNA is TGTGCCAGCAGCTCCATCCACACCGGGGAGCTGTTTTTT. This sequence joins TRBV5-6 and TRBJ2-2, with no clear D. Germline loops: CDR1 SGHDT, CDR2 YYEEEE. This CDR3 contains 13 residues. Between the trimmed V and J ends, which lost 3 bases and 3 bases, there was a span of 6 bases.

The chain combines TRBV19 with TRBJ1-2, with unresolved D. Per the germline V gene, CDR1 is LNHDA and CDR2 is SQIVND (reference sequence). With 1 base removed from V and 6 bases from J, the gap between germline ends came to 27 bases. CDR3 length: 19 residues. The CDR3 here is CASSIVGSPNSPLVDGYTF. CDR3 in DNA: TGTGCCAGTAGTATAGTCGGCTCCCCTAACAGCCCTTTGGTAGATGGCTACACCTTC.

The J gene is TRBJ2-1, the V gene TRBV6-5; TRBD2 might be the D (5 bases). The V end lost 6 bases, the J end lost 12 bases, and 18 bases lay between the germline ends. In germline, CDR1 is MNHEY, CDR2 SVGAGI. This CDR3 contains 13 residues. CDR3 protein: CASRLRDPSRQFF. In DNA, the CDR3 is TGTGCCAGCAGATTACGGGATCCTTCCCGGCAGTTCTTC.

The chain uses TRBV2 and TRBJ2-3, with D perhaps matching TRBD2 (5 bases). The V and J ends lost 6 bases and 4 bases respectively, with 11 bases between them. The CDR3 has 13 amino acids. Germline V CDR1 and CDR2: SNHLY, FYNNEI. CDR3 sequence reads: CASRFEGADTQYF. The CDR3 region has the DNA TGTGCCAGCAGATTCGAGGGCGCAGATACGCAGTATTTT.

The chain carries TRBV28 and TRBJ2-7; 7 nucleotides agree with TRBD2. V trimming: 6 bases; J trimming: 5 bases; junction bases outside the gene matches: 4. This CDR3 region has 12 residues. Germline V gene lookup returns CDR1 MDHEN and CDR2 SYDVKM. DNA for the CDR3: TGTGCCAGCAGGGGCGGGACTAACGAGCAGTACTTC. Translating it yields CASRGGTNEQYF.

The chain links TRBV7-9 to TRBJ2-3; D gene ambiguous. The CDR3 contains 14 residues. Germline V gene data show CDR1 as SEHNR and CDR2 as FQNEAQ (reference sequence). Trimming removed 2 bases from V and 3 bases from J, with 9 bases in between. The CDR3 coding sequence is TGTGCCAGCAGCTTATCCGTGACAACAGATACGCAGTATTTT. Its protein is CASSLSVTTDTQYF. Full variable domain (missing parts from reference TRBV7-9 and TRBJ2-3): DTGVSQNPRHKITKRGQNVTFRCDPISEHNRLYWYRQTLGQGPEFLTYFQNEAQLEKSRLLSDRFSAERPKGSFSTLEIQRTEQGDSAMYLCASSLSVTTDTQYFGPGTRLTVL.

The rearrangement uses TRBV4-2 and TRBJ2-7, with 7 bases aligning to TRBD2. V lost 0 bases to trimming and J lost 2 bases; unmatched junction nucleotides: 4. Germline loops: CDR1 LGHNA, CDR2 YNFKEQ. CDR3 length: 15 amino acids. The CDR3 is CASSQDRGLAYEQYF. The CDR3 region has the DNA TGTGCCAGCAGCCAAGATAGAGGACTAGCCTACGAGCAGTACTTC.

As for this clone: Just one base apart from a much larger clone, this may be a read error. This chain connects TRBV10-2 to TRBJ2-3; the match to TRBD1 covers 9 bases. J lost 4 bases, V lost 6 bases, and 5 bases had no gene match. The CDR3 is 14 amino acids. The V gene's germline CDR1 is WSHSY and CDR2 SAAADI. The CDR3 reads CASREQGAADTQYF. Written as DNA, the CDR3 is TGCGCCAGCAGGGAACAGGGGGCGGCAGATACGCAGTATTTT.